These 11 T cell receptor beta chains were all obtained from the same sample, sequenced in a study of blood T cell repertoires in COVID-19. Some clones are missing from TCRdb's copy, which holds only in-frame ones; the method was immunoSEQ multiplex PCR. The repertoire has 250,000 to 400,000 clones, roughly 87% of them found once; the top ten carry 1%. The sequencing input was peripheral blood. These receptors all stem from a man aged 45-65 years with active or convalescent COVID-19.

This chain links TRBV9 with TRBJ2-7, with D unresolved. This CDR3 has 13 residues. Germline V lookup: CDR1 SGDLS, CDR2 YYNGEE. Trimming left V 3 bases short and J 5 bases short, with 12 bases between. The CDR3 reads CASSAGRTDEQYF. The CDR3, as DNA: TGTGCCAGCAGCGCCGGCAGAACAGACGAGCAGTACTTC.

The chain is built from TRBV6-6 and TRBJ2-3, with 7 bases aligning to TRBD2. Germline V gives CDR1 MNHNY, CDR2 SVGAGI (reference sequence). The CDR3 sequence is 15 residues long. V lost 4 bases to trimming and J lost 0 bases; unmatched junction nucleotides: 4. In DNA form, the CDR3 reads TGTGCCAGCAGTTGGGGGGGAGTGAGCACAGATACGCAGTATTTT. This encodes CASSWGGVSTDTQYF.

A single count supports this clone. The chain is built from TRBV9 and TRBJ1-1; TRBD1 is a possible D gene (6 bases). Trimming cost V 0 bases and J 4 bases, with 10 bases left between them. Germline-derived CDR1 and CDR2 are SGDLS and YYNGEE. The CDR3 has 14 residues. Written as DNA, the CDR3 is TGTGCCAGCAGCGTAGAGGAAGGGGGCACTGAAGCTTTCTTT. It yields the protein CASSVEEGGTEAFF. The full variable domain, in which reference TRBV9 and TRBJ1-1 provide the parts outside the CDR3, is DSGVTQTPKHLITATGQRVTLRCSPRSGDLSVYWYQQSLDQGLQFLIQYYNGEERAKGNILERFSAQQFPDLHSELNLSSLELGDSALYFCASSVEEGGTEAFFGQGTRLTVV.

The gene calls are TRBV6-6 and TRBJ2-3; TRBD1 might be the D (5 bases). Trimming removed 4 bases at V and 2 bases at J, with 10 bases between. This CDR3 spans 14 amino acids. CDR1 and CDR2 (germline): MNHNY, SVGAGI (reference sequence). Written as DNA, the CDR3 is TGTGCCAGCAGTTCCCACAGGTTCACAGATACGCAGTATTTT. This translates into CASSSHRFTDTQYF.

The chain combines TRBV7-2 with TRBJ1-2; TRBD1 matches at 9 bases. The V segment lost 5 bases and the J segment 6 bases; nucleotides outside the gene matches: 4. This CDR3 region has 13 residues. The germline CDR1 and CDR2 sequences are SGHTA and FQGNSA. CDR3 amino acids: CASSLQGADGYTF. CDR3 nucleotide sequence: TGTGCCAGCAGCCTACAGGGGGCGGATGGCTACACCTTC.

This rearrangement joins TRBV28 to TRBJ1-2; D is unclear. Germline-derived CDR1 and CDR2 are MDHEN and SYDVKM. Trimming shortened V by 5 bases and J by 3 bases, and 7 bases separated the two germline ends. CDR3 length: 12 amino acids. The CDR3 DNA reads TGTGCCAGCAGTACCGACTACTATGGCTACACCTTC. Translating it yields CASSTDYYGYTF.

V usage is TRBV3-1 (or the pseudogene TRBV3-2) and J usage is TRBJ2-1; TRBD1 aligns across 9 bases. The CDR3 sequence is 14 residues long. Germline lookup yields CDR1 LGHDT and CDR2 YNNKEL (reference sequence). J was trimmed by 6 bases and V by 4 bases; bases with no gene match: 4. CDR3 amino acids: CASSLGQGTNEQFF. CDR3 in DNA: TGTGCCAGCAGCCTGGGACAGGGTACCAATGAGCAGTTCTTC.

The V gene is TRBV19, the J gene TRBJ2-3; 7 bases fit TRBD1. The CDR3 has 14 residues. CDR1 and CDR2 (germline): LNHDA, SQIVND (reference sequence). V shed 5 bases, J shed 4 bases, and the junction held 6 bases outside the gene matches. CDR3 DNA: TGTGCCAGTAGTCTGTGGACAGGAGCAGATACGCAGTATTTT. It translates to CASSLWTGADTQYF.

The chain combines TRBV3-1 (or the pseudogene TRBV3-2) with TRBJ2-1, with 11 bases that match TRBD2. The V gene's germline CDR1 is LGHDT and CDR2 YNNKEL (reference sequence). This CDR3 is built from 16 residues. J lost 3 bases, V lost 4 bases, and 5 bases had no gene match. The CDR3 loop reads CASSRDLAGGYNEQFF. CDR3 DNA: TGTGCCAGCAGCCGAGATCTAGCGGGAGGCTACAATGAGCAGTTCTTC.

The chain links TRBV14 to TRBJ2-7; 8 bases match TRBD1. This CDR3 has 13 residues. Trimming cost V 11 bases and J 7 bases; bases outside gene matches: 13. The germline CDR1 and CDR2 sequences are SGHDN and FVKESK. CDR3 amino acids: CASSTGGLREQYF. CDR3 DNA sequence: TGTGCCTCAAGCACAGGGGGTCTAAGGGAGCAGTACTTC.

Concerning this clone itself: Different DNA sequences within this sample yield the same CDR3. This chain joins TRBV2 and TRBJ2-7; 10 nucleotides align to TRBD1. V shed 3 bases, J shed 4 bases, and the junction held 3 bases outside the gene matches. The CDR3 has 14 residues. The germline CDR1 and CDR2 sequences are SNHLY and FYNNEI. The CDR3, as DNA: TGTGCCAGCAGTGAGGGACAGGGGAGTTACGAGCAGTACTTC. As protein: CASSEGQGSYEQYF.